This is a list of T cell receptor beta chains from one sample in a study of shared clonotypes between healthy human individuals. Produced via immunoSEQ multiplex PCR; TCRdb's table is partial and in-frame only. Among around 1.9 million clones listed, about 92% were seen once. The sample was naive CD8+ T cells from PBMCs. The source of these receptors is a man aged 18 to 30 in good health. Some clones in this sample may be carry-over from other donors' samples. CDR3s include the opening cysteine and the closing phenylalanine or tryptophan. D genes are given only for firm matches. Clone size is given for some rows only: seen once, a few or many times, or a class if the clone is expanded.

>NA|TRBV5-1|NA|TRBJ2-7
CASRGVYEQYF
TGCGCCAGCAGAGGGGTCTACGAGCAGTACTTC
>NA|TRBV6-1|NA|TRBJ2-1
CASREPLATPYNEQFF
TGTGCCAGCAGGGAACCCCTAGCCACTCCCTACAATGAGCAGTTCTTC
>NA|TRBV2|NA|TRBJ1-5
CASSEGQRREPQHF
TGTGCCAGCAGTGAAGGGCAGAGGCGAGAGCCCCAGCATTTT
>TRBD2|TRBV4-1|NA|TRBJ2-3
CASRWTSRITDTQYF
TGCGCCAGCAGGTGGACTAGTAGGATCACAGATACGCAGTATTTT
>NA|TRBV2|NA|TRBJ2-7
CASSEPGPYEQYF
TGTGCCAGCAGTGAGCCGGGACCCTACGAGCAGTACTTC
>NA|TRBV29-1|NA|TRBJ1-1
CSVELSSNTEAFF
TGCAGCGTTGAATTATCGTCTAACACTGAAGCTTTCTTT
>NA|TRBV6-5|few|TRBJ1-1
CASSYSGFEAFF
TGTGCCAGCAGTTACTCTGGGTTTGAAGCTTTCTTT
>TRBD2|TRBV4-3|NA|TRBJ2-7
CASSQEGPGLASYEQYF
TGCGCCAGCAGCCAAGAGGGACCGGGACTAGCATCCTACGAGCAGTACTTC
>TRBD2|TRBV27|NA|TRBJ2-7
CASTPVAGVREQYF
TGTGCCAGCACCCCTGTGGCGGGAGTGCGGGAGCAGTACTTC
>NA|TRBV29-1|NA|TRBJ2-1
CSVLGTFSYNEQFF
TGCAGCGTCCTGGGGACATTCTCCTACAATGAGCAGTTCTTC
>NA|TRBV7-9|NA|TRBJ1-2
CASSLALQGPLNGYTF
TGTGCCAGCAGCTTAGCTCTTCAGGGACCTCTAAATGGCTACACCTTC